Sequencing of this T cell receptor (beta chain) was carried out in a study of cytomegalovirus exposure and HLA in healthy donors (dated by TCRdb to between 2016 and 2019). In terms of the full investigation: According to an earlier analysis of 550 to 750 of the donors, 150 million to 200 million T cells yielded over 90 million unique TCR beta sequences and about 280 Gb of sequence data. An early release that covered roughly 600 HLA-typed donors contained around 330 gigabases of sequencing data and tens of millions of unique TCR sequences. Of the 350 to 450 genotyped donors, approximately 80% were placed in the genetic ancestry cluster associated with self-reported Caucasian donors. The study aimed to test whether cataloging public T cell receptors could reveal signatures of past pathogen exposure. Using immunosequencing, the study profiled T cell repertoires from some 670 subjects and related those repertoires to cytomegalovirus serostatus. A separate validation cohort of roughly 130 different subjects was used in addition to the roughly 640-subject first cohort. To predict cytomegalovirus infection status, the study brought together high-throughput TCR immunosequencing, statistical association of individual TCRs with disease status, and machine learning. In a later analysis, previously published TCR beta repertoires from 500 to 750 donors were re-analyzed and high-resolution HLA genotyping was added so that TCR occurrence patterns could be studied. Rather than using new phenotypic data, the later analysis identified candidate immune exposures from TCR beta sequences and from how often those sequences occurred across donors. An earlier analysis of fewer than 750 of the donors used high-throughput TCR beta sequencing to judge whether each TCR beta V gene segment behaved as functional or pseudogenic. Donor age, sex, ethnicity and CMV serostatus were compiled together with the repertoire data. A later genetic analysis took genome-wide SNP genotypes for about 55% of the 666 donors and used that subset as a discovery cohort. All discovery cohort repertoires had been generated using a single sequencing platform. HLA typing included class I and class II loci at four-digit resolution. Typing coverage differed by locus: A, B, C, DRB1 and DQB1 were typed in roughly 620-630 donors, DQA1 in 500 to 550, DPA1 in around 600, and DPB1 in 472. About five DR-DQ haplotypes were handled as single units for association and clustering, since linkage in the cohort was strong. Among some 400 genotyped donors of the cohort, an average of around 250,000 unique TCR beta nucleotide sequences was sequenced per donor, of which about 18% were non-productive.

The cohort consisted of 666 healthy bone marrow donors. All cohort members were sampled while nominally healthy, although unrecorded immune exposures were likely present. The donor tested CMV seropositive, placing the donor among the approximately 310 seropositive members of the cohort. A peripheral blood sample was collected from each donor, and TCR beta sequencing was performed on peripheral blood mononuclear cells. Genomic DNA extraction from the blood cell samples was performed with the Qiagen DNeasy Blood Extraction Kit. What the work shows at the level of the full study, not this receptor alone: The 87-base-pair reads could not distinguish some IMGT-functional V segments, including TRBV6-2 and TRBV6-3, so those segments were excluded. Because HLA typing was missing for some donors at each locus, association tests included only the typed subset. Linkage disequilibrium might explain the correlated functional status among segregating V segments, but an unknown experimental factor could not be ruled out. CMV serostatus was the only immune exposure information available for the cohort. When HLA alleles, especially DR and DQ, strongly co-occurred, TCR associations were difficult to assign to individual alleles. A further reported finding was that TCR beta sequences accurately predicted the HLA-A and HLA-B alleles for most subjects in the first cohort. In a later analysis, most CMV-associated TCR beta chains were found to appear HLA-restricted, with HLA associations seemingly driven largely by CMV exposure. The classifier was reported to diagnose cytomegalovirus status with high specificity and sensitivity in both the original and validation cohorts. According to a later analysis, TCR association rates differed among HLA loci, with DRB1 alleles showing the most associated TCRs and HLA-C alleles showing the fewest. Compared with the roughly 700-donor mean, donors in an Asian-associated ancestry cluster had fewer N-insertions in productive TCRs, according to a later genetic analysis. The authors suggested that the approach could potentially be extended to other disease states and immunological phenotypes. The study listed 150 to 200 TCR beta chains as associated with cytomegalovirus. A cluster of highly shared sequence variants was judged likely to represent a technical artifact of the sequencing pipeline. Several of the top co-occurrence clusters appeared to be linked to parvovirus B19, influenza, CMV and Epstein-Barr virus, according to a later analysis. In an earlier analysis of approximately 590 of the donors, most TCR beta V segments appeared in productive rearrangements about 87% or about 30% of the time, broadly matching IMGT annotations. Most TCR sequences were seen in very few donors, while some public TCRs were found in many individuals. Because counts were too low, seventeen rarely observed V segments, including chromosome 9 orphons, were excluded from the earlier analysis of some 540 of the donors. Compared with equally common non-associated chains, HLA-associated TCR beta chains in a later analysis were more clonally expanded and had lower generation probabilities. Presence/absence analyses assumed roughly uniform sequencing depth across donors, an assumption that may not hold. An association between a missense DCLRE1C variant and V-gene and J-gene trimming of TCR beta chains was found in a later genetic analysis and replicated in an independent cohort. In vitro tests confirmed that a few of the cytomegalovirus-associated TCR beta chains recognize cytomegalovirus antigens. This cohort had only TCR beta chains sequenced, and the lack of alpha or paired-chain data limited which features could be detected. In a later analysis, some 18,000 TCR beta sequences were associated with specific HLA alleles at a false discovery rate of 0.05.

CDR1 and CDR2 were assigned from the germline V gene as LGHNA and YSLEER. Measured from the cysteine to the phenylalanine, the CDR3 is 15 residues long. Only the CDR3 part of the read is kept: 45 bases, read in frame from the first base. A word on this clone: Its antigen is still unknown. At one of its ends the junction is not consistent with the germline gene, which may arise from a read error. This specimen includes other DNA sequences encoding the same CDR3.

The library came from the immunoSEQ multiplex PCR assay. For the multiplex PCR, a mixture combining 60 forward primers for TCR Vbeta segments and 13 reverse primers for TCR Jbeta segments was used. A multiplex PCR assay on genomic DNA amplified the CDR3 region of rearranged TCR beta genes. On the Illumina HiSeq System, the amplified TCR beta libraries were sequenced as 87-base-pair reads. On the authors' methods: A later analysis counted some 74 million unique TCR beta chains across the 640 or so repertoires, and 10 million to 11 million of these chains were shared by at least two donors. To remove PCR and sequencing errors, raw reads were error-corrected and collapsed into unique sequences using a nearest-neighbor algorithm that merged closely related sequences. To assign V, D and J gene segments, CDR3 sequences were aligned to IMGT reference sequences. Each retained sequence needed at least a six-nucleotide match to both a V gene segment and a J gene segment. Rearrangements were classified as productive when the CDR3 lacked stop codons and remained in frame with V and J, and all other rearrangements were classified as non-productive. CDR3 was defined by IMGT convention, running from the second conserved V-encoded cysteine to the conserved J-encoded phenylalanine. In an earlier analysis of around 640 of the donors, sequences lacking an unambiguous match to a single V gene segment were excluded. In an earlier analysis of 587 of the donors, a V segment was called functional when productive rearrangements were above 56.7%, and segregating when the standard deviation between donors exceeded 5%. A statistical classification framework was developed to diagnose cytomegalovirus status using the catalog of TCR beta chain sequences. A later analysis assigned V and J genes by comparing TCR nucleotide sequences with IMGT/GENE-DB human TR gene sequences. The TCRdist pipeline was used in a later analysis to assign CDR3 sequences and most-parsimonious VDJ recombination scenarios. In a later analysis, each TCR beta chain was defined by its CDR3 amino acid sequence together with its V-gene family, and reads without a unique V-gene family were excluded. In a later analysis, around 650 highly shared, low-generation-probability nucleotide sequences were removed to address suspected cross-contamination and a sequencing artifact. A later analysis calculated a clonal expansion index for each public chain from normalized within-repertoire ranks of inferred template counts. In a later analysis, generation probabilities were computed using a VDJ recombination model fitted to out-of-frame rearrangements, and the results were checked against IGoR. In a later analysis, TCR-TCR, TCR-HLA and TCR-CMV co-occurrence was scored with hypergeometric tests, and a repertoire-size bias correction was applied to TCR pairs. In a later analysis, false discovery rates were estimated by permuting HLA or CMV assignments 20 times. A later analysis grouped co-occurring TCRs with DBSCAN, adding TCRdist sequence similarity when clustering within HLA-allele-positive subsets. Co-occurrence clustering excluded repertoires with fewer than 30,000 or more than 120,000 public chains, plus five with anomalous nucleotide sharing. TCRdb's version of the immuneACCESS table is confined to in-frame rearrangements and falls short of the full clone set. An unresolved V gene accounts for under half of the shortfall where checked; the remainder is of unknown origin. D and trimming come from the DNA, and the V and J calls and clone size come from that table. The sample table shows some 120,000 clones, and roughly 83% are seen once. The ten biggest clones cover approximately 4% of the sample.

The rearrangement combines TRBV4-3 with TRBJ1-5, with the identity of the D gene unclear. The sequencing sample was made of PBMCs. This receptor was obtained from a man younger than 40 in good health and CMV-seropositive. The DNA sequence is given as TGCGCCAGCAGGTACACCGCGGGGAGCAACCAGCCCCAGCATTTT. This is translated as CASRYTAGSNQPQHF.